What follows describes a single T cell receptor beta chain. The antigen it recognizes is unknown. Base qualities are missing; no much larger clone stands one base away. This entry belongs to a study of cytomegalovirus exposure and HLA in healthy donors (TCRdb year 2017). Turning to the overall study: In an earlier analysis of 450 to 750 of the donors, under 300 Gb of sequence data and 100 million or so unique TCR beta sequences from 180 million or so T cells were reported. An early release that covered fewer than 750 HLA-typed donors contained approximately 300 gigabases of sequencing data and 70 million to 100 million unique TCR sequences. Among the approximately 430 genotyped donors, roughly 80% belonged to the genetic ancestry cluster associated with self-reported Caucasian donors. The study aimed to test whether cataloging public T cell receptors could reveal signatures of past pathogen exposure. The study profiled the T cell repertoires of around 700 subjects by immunosequencing and related them to cytomegalovirus serostatus. A separate validation cohort of more than 100 different subjects was used in addition to the 666-subject first cohort. High-throughput TCR immunosequencing, statistical association of individual TCRs with disease status, and machine learning were combined to predict cytomegalovirus infection status. In a later analysis, previously published TCR beta repertoires from about 640 donors were re-analyzed and high-resolution HLA genotyping was added so that TCR occurrence patterns could be studied. In the later analysis, no new phenotypic data were used to find candidate immune exposures; instead, reliance was placed on TCR beta sequences and their occurrence across donors. In an earlier analysis of a few hundred of the donors, high-throughput TCR beta sequencing was used to judge whether each TCR beta V gene segment behaved as functional or pseudogenic. Donor age, sex, ethnicity and CMV serostatus were compiled together with the repertoire data. A later genetic analysis took genome-wide SNP genotypes for about 60% of the roughly 670 donors and used that subset as a discovery cohort. All discovery cohort repertoires had been generated using a single sequencing platform. Both class I and class II loci were covered by HLA typing, at four-digit resolution. The number of donors typed differed by locus, with about 629-630 for A, B, C, DRB1 and DQB1, roughly 520 for DQA1, 600 to 610 for DPA1, and under 490 for DPB1. Because of strong linkage in the cohort, 4 to 6 DR-DQ haplotypes were treated as single units for association and clustering. On average, around 230,000 unique TCR beta nucleotide sequences were sequenced per donor among 398 genotyped donors of the cohort, with about 17% of those sequences being non-productive.

V sheds 7 bases and J sheds 6 bases, leaving 16 bases between their ends. CDR1 and CDR2 are drawn from the germline V gene: SNHLY, FYNNEI. Counted from cysteine to phenylalanine, this CDR3 has 13 amino acids. The entry retains the CDR3 DNA only, 39 bases that are in frame from base 1. Study-wide findings and limitations: Most TCR sequences were seen in very few donors, while some public TCRs were found in many individuals. Compared with the approximately 670-donor mean, donors in an Asian-associated ancestry cluster had fewer N-insertions in productive TCRs, according to a later genetic analysis. In the study, some 160 TCR beta chains were listed as associated with cytomegalovirus. In vitro tests confirmed that a few of the cytomegalovirus-associated TCR beta chains recognize cytomegalovirus antigens. A later analysis found that HLA-associated TCR beta chains were more clonally expanded and had lower generation probabilities than equally common non-associated chains. A further reported finding was that TCR beta sequences accurately predicted the HLA-A and HLA-B alleles for most subjects in the first cohort. For the cohort, immune exposure information was limited to CMV serostatus. Presence/absence analyses assumed roughly uniform sequencing depth across donors, an assumption that may not hold. In both the original and validation cohorts, the classifier was reported to diagnose cytomegalovirus status with high specificity and sensitivity. The 87-base-pair reads could not distinguish some IMGT-functional V segments, including TRBV6-2 and TRBV6-3, so those segments were excluded. Several of the top co-occurrence clusters appeared to be linked to parvovirus B19, influenza, CMV and Epstein-Barr virus, according to a later analysis. The authors suggested that the approach could potentially be extended to other disease states and immunological phenotypes. In an earlier analysis of roughly 500 of the donors, most TCR beta V segments appeared in productive rearrangements about 87% or about 30% of the time, broadly matching IMGT annotations. Strong co-occurrence of HLA alleles, especially DR and DQ, made assigning TCR associations to individual alleles difficult. Specific HLA alleles were associated with 16,951 TCR beta sequences at a false discovery rate of 0.05 in a later analysis. Because counts were too low, fewer than 20 rarely observed V segments, including chromosome 9 orphons, were excluded from the earlier analysis of under 650 of the donors. HLA typing was unavailable for some donors at each locus, so association tests used only the typed subset. In a later analysis, most CMV-associated TCR beta chains were found to appear HLA-restricted, with HLA associations seemingly driven largely by CMV exposure. Only TCR beta chains were sequenced in this cohort, and the absence of alpha or paired-chain data limited detectable features. Correlated functional status among segregating V segments might be attributable to linkage disequilibrium, but an unknown experimental factor could not be ruled out. In a later genetic analysis, a missense DCLRE1C variant was associated with V-gene and J-gene trimming of TCR beta chains, and the association was replicated in an independent cohort. A cluster of highly shared sequence variants was judged likely to be a technical artifact of the sequencing pipeline. According to a later analysis, TCR association rates differed among HLA loci, with DRB1 alleles showing the most associated TCRs and HLA-C alleles showing the fewest.

The cohort comprised 670 or so healthy bone marrow donors. Cohort members were all nominally healthy when sampled, although unrecorded immune exposures were likely present. The donor tested CMV seropositive, placing the donor among the roughly 270 seropositive members of the cohort. A peripheral blood sample was provided by each donor, and peripheral blood mononuclear cells were used for TCR beta sequencing. Genomic DNA was extracted from the blood cell samples with the Qiagen DNeasy Blood Extraction Kit. Libraries were constructed by the immunoSEQ multiplex PCR assay. A mixture of 60 forward primers for TCR Vbeta segments and 13 reverse primers for TCR Jbeta segments was used in the multiplex PCR. The CDR3 region of rearranged TCR beta genes was amplified from genomic DNA with a multiplex PCR assay. The amplified TCR beta libraries were sequenced on the Illumina HiSeq System as 87-base-pair reads. On the authors' methods: A later analysis counted about 80 million unique TCR beta chains across the 666 repertoires, and approximately 11 million of these chains were shared by at least two donors. To remove PCR and sequencing errors, raw reads were error-corrected and collapsed into unique sequences using a nearest-neighbor algorithm that merged closely related sequences. CDR3 sequences were aligned to IMGT reference sequences to assign V, D and J gene segments. For a sequence to be retained, at least a six-nucleotide match to both a V gene segment and a J gene segment was required. A rearrangement was called productive if the CDR3 had no stop codons and remained in frame with V and J, and every other rearrangement was called non-productive. Following IMGT convention, CDR3 was defined as the stretch from the second conserved V-encoded cysteine to the conserved J-encoded phenylalanine. In an earlier analysis of some 550 of the donors, sequences lacking an unambiguous match to a single V gene segment were excluded. An earlier analysis of 550 to 650 of the donors classified V segments as functional when productive rearrangements were above 56.7% and as segregating when the standard deviation between donors was above 5%. A statistical classification framework was built to diagnose cytomegalovirus status from the catalog of TCR beta chain sequences. V and J gene assignment, in a later analysis, came from comparing TCR nucleotide sequences with IMGT/GENE-DB human TR gene sequences. Using the TCRdist pipeline, a later analysis assigned CDR3 sequences along with most-parsimonious VDJ recombination scenarios. A later analysis defined each TCR beta chain by its CDR3 amino acid sequence plus V-gene family, and excluded reads lacking a unique V-gene family. A later analysis removed several hundred highly shared, low-generation-probability nucleotide sequences to deal with suspected cross-contamination and a sequencing artifact. In a later analysis, a clonal expansion index was calculated for each public chain from normalized within-repertoire ranks of inferred template counts. A later analysis computed generation probabilities with a VDJ recombination model fitted to out-of-frame rearrangements, and checked the results against IGoR. Hypergeometric tests were used in a later analysis to score TCR-TCR, TCR-HLA and TCR-CMV co-occurrence, with a repertoire-size bias correction applied to the TCR pairs. To estimate false discovery rates, a later analysis permuted the HLA or CMV assignments 20 times. In a later analysis, co-occurring TCRs were grouped using DBSCAN, and TCRdist sequence similarity was added for clustering within HLA-allele-positive subsets. Repertoires with fewer than 30,000 or more than 120,000 public chains, plus five repertoires with anomalous nucleotide sharing, were excluded from co-occurrence clustering. Held by TCRdb, this immuneACCESS table contains in-frame sequences only and omits some clones. Under half of the omission traces to an unresolved V gene where checked; the cause of the rest is unknown. V, J and clone size derive from that table, while D and trimming were established from the DNA sequence. The sample table lists nearly 200,000 clones, more than 75% of them with a count of one. The top ten hold 6.5% of the sample.

What was sequenced was PBMCs. The chain employs TRBV2 and TRBJ2-7; a tentative D call is TRBD1 (6 bases match). This clonotype originated in a woman between 50 and 59 years old in good health and CMV-seropositive. The CDR3 in this case is CASNPSGAGEQYF. The nucleotide sequence reads as follows: TGTGCCAGCAATCCATCAGGGGCGGGCGAGCAGTACTTC.